The 12 T cell receptor beta chains in this list originate from one sample, sequenced in a study of PD-L1 blockade in urothelial cancer. Generated by immunoSEQ multiplex PCR, the TCRdb table keeps only in-frame clones and is missing some. The table shows about 110,000 clones, with roughly 84% occurring only once. Sequencing used PBMCs, obtained around atezolizumab (anti-PD-L1) treatment. These receptor sequences come from a man aged 50-60 years with urothelial cancer.

The rearrangement links TRBV28 to TRBJ1-1; 10 bases match TRBD1. Germline assignment: CDR1 MDHEN and CDR2 SYDVKM. This CDR3 spans 17 amino acids. J was trimmed by 5 bases and V by 6 bases; bases with no gene match: 15. CDR3 loop: CASRPSRDRGGKTEAFF. The DNA for the CDR3 is TGTGCCAGCAGACCTAGTAGGGACAGGGGAGGGAAGACTGAAGCTTTCTTT. The whole variable domain, filled in from reference TRBV28 and TRBJ1-1, reads DVKVTQSSRYLVKRTGEKVFLECVQDMDHENMFWYRQDPGLGLRLIYFSYDVKMKEKGDIPEGYSVSREKKERFSLILESASTNQTSMYLCASRPSRDRGGKTEAFFGQGTRLTVV.

The chain is built from TRBV28 and TRBJ1-2; 8 bases line up with TRBD1. The V segment lost 8 bases and the J segment 5 bases; nucleotides outside the gene matches: 4. Germline V gives CDR1 MDHEN, CDR2 SYDVKM. There are 12 residues in the CDR3. CDR3 sequence: CASRQGKYGYTF. Written as DNA, the CDR3 is TGTGCCAGCCGACAGGGGAAGTATGGCTACACCTTC.

A single count supports this clone. CDR3 in amino acids: CASSRRSGSINEQFF. The CDR3 nucleotides are TGTGCCAGCAGCCGGCGTAGTGGGAGTATCAATGAGCAGTTCTTC. The rearrangement joins TRBV5-6 to TRBJ2-1, with D possibly TRBD2 on 5 matching bases. Deletions cut 4 bases from V and 6 bases from J, with 17 bases between. CDR3 length equals 15 residues. CDR1 is SGHDT, CDR2 YYEEEE, per germline.

The chain has TRBV5-1 and TRBJ2-2; 7 positions agree with TRBD2. The trim removed 4 bases at V and 0 bases at J, leaving 3 bases unmatched. This CDR3 has 15 residues. The germline V gene has CDR1 SGHRS and CDR2 YFSETQ. CDR3 in DNA: TGCGCCAGCAGCCCCCTAGCGGCGAACACCGGGGAGCTGTTTTTT. This translates into CASSPLAANTGELFF.

J is TRBJ2-5 and V is TRBV2; the match to TRBD2 covers 9 bases. V lost 6 bases to trimming and J lost 5 bases; unmatched junction nucleotides: 13. The CDR3 runs 16 residues. From germline, CDR1 is SNHLY and CDR2 FYNNEI. CDR3 nucleotides: TGTGCCAGCAGCCCGGGTGGCGGGGGGGGGACGGAGACCCAGTACTTC. This encodes CASSPGGGGGTETQYF.

V gene TRBV10-3 combines with J gene TRBJ2-7; maybe TRBD1 (6 bases). The V gene lost 4 bases and the J gene lost 1 base, with 17 bases spanning the gap. Per the germline V gene, CDR1 is ENHRY and CDR2 is SYGVKD. The CDR3 runs to 16 residues. The CDR3 protein is CAISGDTNPLSYEQYF. CDR3 bases: TGTGCCATCAGTGGGGACACCAACCCACTTTCCTACGAGCAGTACTTC.

On this clone: Other nucleotide sequences from this sample produce the same CDR3. The J gene is TRBJ2-2, the V gene TRBV29-1, with 9 bases lining up with TRBD2. The CDR3 spans 20 residues. Trimming at V came to 4 bases and at J to 6 bases, leaving 24 bases not matched to a gene. Germline V gene sequence: CDR1 SQVTM, CDR2 ANQGSEA. CDR3 bases: TGCAGCGTTGCGGCTTCCGGGACGGGGGGCCGGGCGGGGGGGTCCGGGGAGCTGTTTTTT. Encoded protein: CSVAASGTGGRAGGSGELFF.

This clone was detected only once. The chain employs TRBV28 and TRBJ2-5, with 13 bases that match TRBD2. V was clipped by 5 bases and J by 5 bases; unmatched bases: 8. Per the germline V gene, CDR1 is MDHEN and CDR2 is SYDVKM. CDR3 length equals 16 residues. This CDR3 is CASSKLTSGRSETQYF. CDR3 coding DNA: TGTGCCAGCAGTAAACTGACTAGCGGGAGGAGTGAGACCCAGTACTTC.

The chain joins TRBV11-2 to TRBJ1-2, with D perhaps matching TRBD1 (5 bases). The ends were cut back, 3 bases at V and 6 bases at J, with 14 bases in the middle. The CDR3 length is 14 residues. Germline lookup yields CDR1 SGHAT and CDR2 FQNNGV. In DNA, the CDR3 is TGTGCCAGCAGCTTGGGGCACCTGGTGGATGGCTACACCTTC. Translating gives CASSLGHLVDGYTF.

The chain employs TRBV5-1 and TRBJ2-7, with 9 bases lining up with TRBD2. This CDR3 is built from 13 residues. Germline V gene sequence: CDR1 SGHRS, CDR2 YFSETQ. V lost 5 bases, J lost 3 bases, and 3 bases stayed unmatched. The CDR3 DNA reads TGCGCCAGCAGACTAGCGGGTTACTACGAGCAGTACTTC. Its protein product is CASRLAGYYEQYF.

The J gene is TRBJ2-1, the V gene TRBV11-2, with D hard to call. Between the trimmed V and J ends, which lost 0 bases and 1 base, there was a span of 7 bases. The germline V gene encodes CDR1 SGHAT and CDR2 FQNNGV. There are 15 residues in the CDR3. CDR3 in amino acids: CASSLDSMSYNEQFF. Written as DNA, the CDR3 is TGTGCCAGCAGCTTAGACAGTATGTCCTACAATGAGCAGTTCTTC.

The chain employs TRBV6-1 and TRBJ1-1; D call uncertain. The CDR3 sequence is 12 residues long. Between the trimmed V and J ends, which lost 4 bases and 0 bases, there was a span of 3 bases. Germline-derived CDR1 and CDR2 are MNHNS and SASEGT. DNA for the CDR3: TGTGCCAGCAGTGTAGTGAACACTGAAGCTTTCTTT. As protein: CASSVVNTEAFF.